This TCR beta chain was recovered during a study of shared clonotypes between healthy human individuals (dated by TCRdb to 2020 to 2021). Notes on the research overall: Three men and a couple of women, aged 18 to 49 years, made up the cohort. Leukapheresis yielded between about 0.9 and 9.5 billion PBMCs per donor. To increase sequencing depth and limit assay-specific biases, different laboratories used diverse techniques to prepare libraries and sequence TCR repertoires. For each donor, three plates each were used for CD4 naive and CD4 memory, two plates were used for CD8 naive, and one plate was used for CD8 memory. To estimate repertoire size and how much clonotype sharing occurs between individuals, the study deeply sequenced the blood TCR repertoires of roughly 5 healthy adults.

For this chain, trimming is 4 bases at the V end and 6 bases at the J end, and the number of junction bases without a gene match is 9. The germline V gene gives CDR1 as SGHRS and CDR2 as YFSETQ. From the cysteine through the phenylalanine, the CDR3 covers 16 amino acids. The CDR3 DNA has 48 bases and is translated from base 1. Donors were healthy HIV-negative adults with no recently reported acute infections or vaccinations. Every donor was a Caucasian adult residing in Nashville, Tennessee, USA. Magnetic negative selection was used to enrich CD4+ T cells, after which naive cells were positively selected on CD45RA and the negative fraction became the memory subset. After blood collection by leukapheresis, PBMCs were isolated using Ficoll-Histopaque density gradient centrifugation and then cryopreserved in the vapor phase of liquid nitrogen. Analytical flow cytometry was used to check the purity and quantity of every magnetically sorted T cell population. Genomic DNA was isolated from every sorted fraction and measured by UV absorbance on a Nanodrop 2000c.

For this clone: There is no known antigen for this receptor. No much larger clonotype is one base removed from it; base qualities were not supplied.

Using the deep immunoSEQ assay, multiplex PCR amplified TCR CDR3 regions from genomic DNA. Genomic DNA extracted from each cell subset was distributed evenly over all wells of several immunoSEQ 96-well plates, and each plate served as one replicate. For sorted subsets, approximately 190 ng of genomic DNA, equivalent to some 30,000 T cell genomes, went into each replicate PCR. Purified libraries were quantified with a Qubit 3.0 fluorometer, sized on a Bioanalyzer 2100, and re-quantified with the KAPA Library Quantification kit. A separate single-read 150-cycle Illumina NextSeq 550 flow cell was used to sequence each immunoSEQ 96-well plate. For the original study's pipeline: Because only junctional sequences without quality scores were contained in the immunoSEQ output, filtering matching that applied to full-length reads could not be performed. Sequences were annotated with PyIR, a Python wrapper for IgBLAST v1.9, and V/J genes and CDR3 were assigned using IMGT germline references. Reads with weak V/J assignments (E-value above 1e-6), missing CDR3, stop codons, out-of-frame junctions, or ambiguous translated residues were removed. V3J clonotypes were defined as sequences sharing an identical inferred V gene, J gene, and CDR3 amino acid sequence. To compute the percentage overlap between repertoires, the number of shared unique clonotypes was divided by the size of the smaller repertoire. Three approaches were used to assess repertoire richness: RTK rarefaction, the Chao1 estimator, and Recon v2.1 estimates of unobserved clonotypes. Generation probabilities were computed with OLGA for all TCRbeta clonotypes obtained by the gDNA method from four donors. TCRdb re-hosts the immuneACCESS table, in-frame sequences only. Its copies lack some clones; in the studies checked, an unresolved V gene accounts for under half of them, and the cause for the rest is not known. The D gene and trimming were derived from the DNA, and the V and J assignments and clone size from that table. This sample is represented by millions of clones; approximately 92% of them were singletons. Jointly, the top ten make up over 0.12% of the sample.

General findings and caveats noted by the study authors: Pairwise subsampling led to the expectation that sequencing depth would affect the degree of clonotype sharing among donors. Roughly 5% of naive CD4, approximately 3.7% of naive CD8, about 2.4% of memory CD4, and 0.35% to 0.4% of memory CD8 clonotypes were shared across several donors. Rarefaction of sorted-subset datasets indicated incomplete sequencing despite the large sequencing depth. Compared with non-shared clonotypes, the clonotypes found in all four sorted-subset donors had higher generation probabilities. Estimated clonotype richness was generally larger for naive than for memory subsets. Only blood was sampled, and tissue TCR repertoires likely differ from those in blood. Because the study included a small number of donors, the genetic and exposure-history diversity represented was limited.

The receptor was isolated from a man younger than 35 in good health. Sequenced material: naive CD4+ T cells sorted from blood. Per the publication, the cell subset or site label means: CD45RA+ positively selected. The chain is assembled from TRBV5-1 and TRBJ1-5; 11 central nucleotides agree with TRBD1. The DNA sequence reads TGCGCCAGCAGCCAAGATGGGACAGGGGGGCTTCAGCCCCAGCATTTT. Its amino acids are CASSQDGTGGLQPQHF.